The 18 T cell receptor beta chains below all came from one sample that was sequenced in a study of cytomegalovirus exposure and HLA in healthy donors. The protocol was immunoSEQ multiplex PCR, while the TCRdb copy is restricted to in-frame clones and leaves out a portion. The sample has about 130,000 clones; 89% are singletons. Sequences were obtained from PBMCs. These receptor sequences come from a woman aged 18-29 years in good health and CMV-seronegative.

This clone has only one observation. The V call is TRBV25-1, the J call TRBJ1-2, with TRBD1 as a possible D gene (5 bases). Germline V lookup: CDR1 MGHDK, CDR2 SYGVNS. The CDR3 consists of 13 residues. V lost 3 bases to trimming and J lost 8 bases, with 13 bases between them. The chain's CDR3 is CASSEGGRQGYTF. CDR3 coding DNA: TGTGCCAGCAGTGAGGGGGGAAGGCAGGGCTACACCTTC.

The chain links TRBV7-2 to TRBJ1-2; 9 bases fit TRBD1. CDR3 length: 18 residues. The junction had 14 bases not matched to a gene; V was cut back by 2 bases and J by 4 bases. CDR1 SGHTA and CDR2 FQGNSA come from the germline V gene. DNA of the CDR3: TGTGCCAGCAGCTTACCGGGACAGGGTGTCCCCTCTGGCTATGGCTACACCTTC. Protein: CASSLPGQGVPSGYGYTF.

The chain has TRBV7-9 and TRBJ1-4; D is uncertain. The CDR3 sequence is 12 residues long. Trimming shortened V by 7 bases and J by 7 bases, and 10 bases separated the two germline ends. Germline V gene lookup returns CDR1 SEHNR and CDR2 FQNEAQ (reference sequence). CDR3 sequence reads: CASKTSGEKLFF. DNA for the CDR3: TGTGCCAGCAAAACCTCAGGTGAAAAACTGTTTTTT.

This rearrangement joins TRBV11-3 to TRBJ1-1, with 12 nucleotides matching TRBD1. V lost 5 bases, J lost 3 bases, and 7 bases stayed unmatched. The CDR3 has 16 amino acids. In germline, CDR1 is SGHNT, CDR2 YENEEA. For the CDR3, the DNA is TGTGCCAGCAGCCCGGGACAGGGGGCAGGGGACACTGAAGCTTTCTTT. It yields the protein CASSPGQGAGDTEAFF.

The gene calls are TRBV5-1 and TRBJ2-1; D is possibly TRBD1 (6 bases). Germline V gives CDR1 SGHRS, CDR2 YFSETQ. V lost 3 bases to trimming and J lost 0 bases, with 16 bases between them. The CDR3 totals 17 residues. The CDR3 region is CASSSLNGQSSYNEQFF. The CDR3 nucleotides are TGCGCCAGCAGCTCCCTAAATGGACAGAGCTCCTACAATGAGCAGTTCTTC.

The chain recombines TRBV5-1 with TRBJ2-5, with TRBD1 matching 7 bases. The J segment lost 2 bases and the V segment lost 3 bases, leaving 7 bases of the junction unmatched. CDR3 length equals 15 residues. Germline V gene data show CDR1 as SGHRS and CDR2 as YFSETQ. CDR3 amino acids: CASSSRRGNQETQYF. CDR3 DNA sequence: TGCGCCAGCAGCTCCCGCAGGGGGAATCAAGAGACCCAGTACTTC.

This clone occurred once. The gene calls are TRBV29-1 and TRBJ2-7, with 10 bases identical to TRBD1. Germline-derived CDR1 and CDR2 are SQVTM and ANQGSEA. Unmatched junction bases numbered 8, after V lost 7 bases and J lost 2 bases. There are 14 residues in the CDR3. CDR3 nucleotide sequence: TGCAGCGCCACGACAGGGGGCCTCCCCTACGAGCAGTACTTC. Protein: CSATTGGLPYEQYF.

This chain connects TRBV15 to TRBJ1-1; the D is unclear. Looked up from germline, CDR1 is LNHNV and CDR2 is YYDKDF (reference sequence). With 4 bases removed from V and 1 base from J, the gap between germline ends came to 13 bases. This CDR3 is 15 amino acids long. The CDR3 sequence: CATSTSRVRNTEAFF. CDR3 sequence (DNA): TGTGCCACCAGCACCAGCCGGGTGAGGAACACTGAAGCTTTCTTT.

The rearrangement links TRBV5-6 to TRBJ2-2; 11 bases agree with TRBD2. Germline V gene data show CDR1 as SGHDT and CDR2 as YYEEEE. The CDR3 spans 15 residues. V shed 0 bases and J 5 bases; nucleotides not matched to a gene: 0. The CDR3 is CASSLGLAGTGELFF. The DNA for the CDR3 is TGTGCCAGCAGCTTGGGACTAGCGGGGACCGGGGAGCTGTTTTTT.

This clone was recorded a few times. The chain combines TRBV5-1 with TRBJ1-2, with TRBD1 identical over 7 bases. CDR1 is SGHRS and CDR2 is YFSETQ in the germline V gene. CDR3 length equals 15 residues. Germline trimming cut 0 bases from V and 8 bases from J; bases unmatched to any gene: 10. CDR3 sequence reads: CASSLDPGQLVGYTF. CDR3 DNA sequence: TGCGCCAGCAGCTTGGATCCGGGACAGCTAGTAGGCTACACCTTC.

The rearrangement uses TRBV5-1 and TRBJ2-7; D perhaps matches TRBD1 (6 bases). V lost 4 bases, J lost 0 bases, and 14 bases lay in between. This CDR3 has 15 amino acids. CDR1 and CDR2 (germline): SGHRS, YFSETQ. The CDR3 loop is CASSQRAGVSYEQYF. CDR3 coding DNA: TGCGCCAGCAGCCAACGGGCAGGGGTCTCCTACGAGCAGTACTTC.

The chain carries TRBV5-1 and TRBJ2-3, with D perhaps matching TRBD2 (5 bases). Trimming took 0 bases from V and 1 from J, leaving 9 bases between them. Germline CDR1 is SGHRS and CDR2 is YFSETQ. The CDR3 is 15 residues long. The DNA for the CDR3 is TGCGCCAGCAGCTTGGGCGGGTTCGGCACAGATACGCAGTATTTT. It codes for CASSLGGFGTDTQYF. Full variable domain (outside the CDR3, taken from reference TRBV5-1 and TRBJ2-3): KAGVTQTPRYLIKTRGQQVTLSCSPISGHRSVSWYQQTPGQGLQFLFEYFSETQRNKGNFPGRFSGRQFSNSRSEMNVSTLELGDSALYLCASSLGGFGTDTQYFGPGTRLTVL.

This sequence joins TRBV25-1 and TRBJ1-2; no firm D call. Trimming removed 3 bases at V and 0 bases at J, with 11 bases between. The V gene's germline CDR1 is MGHDK and CDR2 SYGVNS. The length of the CDR3 is 15 residues. This CDR3 is CASSESAQANYGYTF. In nucleotides, the CDR3 is TGTGCCAGCAGTGAGAGCGCCCAAGCTAACTATGGCTACACCTTC.

The rearrangement joins TRBV7-2 to TRBJ1-3, with 8 bases that match TRBD1. The CDR3 has 14 amino acids. From germline, CDR1 is SGHTA and CDR2 FQGNSA. The V gene end was trimmed by 0 bases and the J gene end by 8 bases; junction bases not matched to a gene: 3. The CDR3 DNA reads TGTGCCAGCAGCTTAGCTGGACAGGGTTACACCATATATTTT. This sequence encodes CASSLAGQGYTIYF.

Points on this clone: In the same sample, other DNA sequences code for this CDR3. V gene TRBV19 combines with J gene TRBJ1-5; D not resolved. CDR3 size: 14 residues. Germline V gene lookup returns CDR1 LNHDA and CDR2 SQIVND (reference sequence). V lost 3 bases and J 0 bases, leaving 6 bases between the germline ends. CDR3 sequence: CASSITASNQPQHF. CDR3 in DNA: TGTGCCAGTAGTATCACAGCTAGCAATCAGCCCCAGCATTTT.

CDR3 loop: CASSYRGLLSGNTIYF. CDR3 coding DNA: TGTGCCAGCAGCTACAGGGGACTTCTTTCTGGAAACACCATATATTTT. The chain uses TRBV6-6 and TRBJ1-3; 7 bases line up with TRBD1. Losses at the gene ends were 6 bases for V and 1 base for J; bases not matched to a gene: 9. The V gene's germline CDR1 is MNHNY and CDR2 SVGAGI (reference sequence). CDR3 length: 16 residues.

The chain carries TRBV13 and TRBJ1-6, with no clear D. CDR1 PRHDT and CDR2 FYEKMQ come from the germline V gene (reference sequence). Trimming took 5 bases from V and 2 from J, leaving 13 bases between them. The CDR3 loop spans 16 amino acids. The CDR3 region has the DNA TGTGCCAGCAGCCCCCGTCGAGGGACCTATAATTCACCCCTCCACTTT. Its protein is CASSPRRGTYNSPLHF.

The chain combines TRBV6-1 with TRBJ2-3, with 12 bases that match TRBD2. The CDR3 spans 15 residues. With 5 bases clipped from V and 5 bases from J, the junction kept 5 bases outside the gene matches. The germline V gene encodes CDR1 MNHNS and CDR2 SASEGT. CDR3 DNA sequence: TGTGCCAGCAGTAAACTAGCGGGGGGTGAAGATACGCAGTATTTT. Protein: CASSKLAGGEDTQYF.